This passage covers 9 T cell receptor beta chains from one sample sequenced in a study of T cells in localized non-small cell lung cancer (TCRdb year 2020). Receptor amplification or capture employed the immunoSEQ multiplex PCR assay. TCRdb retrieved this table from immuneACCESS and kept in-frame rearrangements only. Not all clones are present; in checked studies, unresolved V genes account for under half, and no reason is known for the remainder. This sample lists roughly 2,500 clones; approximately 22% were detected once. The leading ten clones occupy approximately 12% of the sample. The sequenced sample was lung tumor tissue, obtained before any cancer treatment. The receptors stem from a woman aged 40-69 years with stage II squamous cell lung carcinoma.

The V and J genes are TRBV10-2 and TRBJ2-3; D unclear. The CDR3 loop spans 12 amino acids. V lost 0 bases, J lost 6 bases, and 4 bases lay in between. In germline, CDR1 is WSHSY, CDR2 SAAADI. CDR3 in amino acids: CASSESYDTQYF. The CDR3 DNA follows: TGCGCCAGCAGTGAGTCTTACGATACGCAGTATTTT.

DNA of the CDR3: TGTGCCAGCAGCCCAGCCCTCGGGACGGGGAACACTGAAGCTTTCTTT. Encoded protein: CASSPALGTGNTEAFF. This rearrangement joins TRBV11-3 to TRBJ1-1; TRBD1 might be the D (5 bases). Deletions cut 5 bases from V and 1 base from J, with 17 bases between. The CDR3 has 16 amino acids. Germline-derived CDR1 and CDR2 are SGHNT and YENEEA.

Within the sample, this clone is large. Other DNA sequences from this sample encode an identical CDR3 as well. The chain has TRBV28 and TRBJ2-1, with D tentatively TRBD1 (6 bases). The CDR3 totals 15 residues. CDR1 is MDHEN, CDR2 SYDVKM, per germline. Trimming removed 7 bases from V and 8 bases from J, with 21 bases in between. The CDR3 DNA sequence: TGTGCCAGCACGAGTGGCCAGGGGAGAGTCGATGAGCAGTTCTTC. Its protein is CASTSGQGRVDEQFF.

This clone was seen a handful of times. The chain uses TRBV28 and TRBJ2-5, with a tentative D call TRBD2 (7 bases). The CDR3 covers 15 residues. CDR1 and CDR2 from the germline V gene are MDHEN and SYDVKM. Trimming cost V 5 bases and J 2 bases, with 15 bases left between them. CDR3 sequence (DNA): TGTGCCAGCAGTGGGGGGGGCCCGGTACAAGAGACCCAGTACTTC. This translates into CASSGGGPVQETQYF.

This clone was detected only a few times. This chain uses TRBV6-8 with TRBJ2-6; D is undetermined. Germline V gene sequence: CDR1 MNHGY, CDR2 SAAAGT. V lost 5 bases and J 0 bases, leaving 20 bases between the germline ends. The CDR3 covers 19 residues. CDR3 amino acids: CASSGRYEASYSGANVLTF. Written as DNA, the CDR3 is TGTGCCAGCAGTGGCCGTTACGAAGCCTCTTACTCTGGGGCCAACGTCCTGACTTTC.

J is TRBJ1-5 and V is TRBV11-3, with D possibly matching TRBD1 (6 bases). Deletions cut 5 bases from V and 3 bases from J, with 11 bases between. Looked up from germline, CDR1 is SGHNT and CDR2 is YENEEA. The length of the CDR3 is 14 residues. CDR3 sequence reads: CASSPTGSNQPQHF. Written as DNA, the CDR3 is TGTGCCAGCAGCCCTACAGGGTCCAATCAGCCCCAGCATTTT.

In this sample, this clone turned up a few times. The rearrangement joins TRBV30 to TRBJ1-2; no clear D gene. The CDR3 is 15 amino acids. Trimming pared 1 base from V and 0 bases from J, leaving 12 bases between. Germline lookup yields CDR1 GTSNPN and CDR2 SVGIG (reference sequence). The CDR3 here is CAWSEAGLANYGYTF. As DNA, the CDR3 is TGTGCCTGGAGTGAGGCTGGCTTAGCTAACTATGGCTACACCTTC.

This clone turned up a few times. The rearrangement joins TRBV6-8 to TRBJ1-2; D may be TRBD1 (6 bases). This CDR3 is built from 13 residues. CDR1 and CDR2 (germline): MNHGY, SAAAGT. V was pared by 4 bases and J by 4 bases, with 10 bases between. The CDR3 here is CASSLTGTYGYTF. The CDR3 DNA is TGTGCCAGCAGTTTGACAGGAACCTATGGCTACACCTTC.

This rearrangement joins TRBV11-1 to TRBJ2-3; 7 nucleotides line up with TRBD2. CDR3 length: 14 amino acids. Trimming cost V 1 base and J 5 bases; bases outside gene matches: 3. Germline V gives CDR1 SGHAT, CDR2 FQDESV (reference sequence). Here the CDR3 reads CASSLVLALDTQYF. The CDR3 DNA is TGTGCCAGCAGCTTAGTACTAGCGCTAGATACGCAGTATTTT. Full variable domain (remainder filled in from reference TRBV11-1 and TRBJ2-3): EAEVAQSPRYKITEKSQAVAFWCDPISGHATLYWYRQILGQGPELLVQFQDESVVDDSQLPKDRFSAERLKGVDSTLKIQPAELGDSAMYLCASSLVLALDTQYFGPGTRLTVL.